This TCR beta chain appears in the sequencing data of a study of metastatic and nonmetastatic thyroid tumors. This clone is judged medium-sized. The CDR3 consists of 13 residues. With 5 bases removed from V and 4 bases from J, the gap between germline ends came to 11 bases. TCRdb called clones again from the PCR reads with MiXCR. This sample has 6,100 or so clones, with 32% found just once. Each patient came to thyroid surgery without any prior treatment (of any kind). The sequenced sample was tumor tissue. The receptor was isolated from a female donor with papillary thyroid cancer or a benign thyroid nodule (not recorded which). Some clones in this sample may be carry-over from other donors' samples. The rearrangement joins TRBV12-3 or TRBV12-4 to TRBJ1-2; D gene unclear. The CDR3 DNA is TGTGCCAGCAGTCGAACGACCGGCTATGGCTACACCTTC. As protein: CASSRTTGYGYTF.